The next 25 T cell receptor beta chains were all read from a single sample in a study of T cell responses to AZD1222 COVID-19 vaccine (dated by TCRdb to the early 2020s). The time point label, as the study defines it: about 28 days (+/-7) after the second vaccine dose. Library prep was done by the immunoSEQ multiplex PCR assay. TCRdb obtained this table from immuneACCESS and retained in-frame rearrangements with V and J assigned. These tables miss some clones; where compared with another copy, unresolved V genes account for less than half of the shortfall, and the remainder is unexplained. The sample contains 130,000 or so clones, around 90% of them found a single time. The top ten clonotypes cover around 5% of the sample. This material consisted of peripheral blood, taken 28 days after the second AZD1222 dose. The receptors come from an adult who received the AZD1222 COVID-19 vaccine.

This clone is a singleton in its sample. The J gene is TRBJ2-2, the V gene TRBV5-6, with D possibly matching TRBD1 (6 bases). The CDR3 covers 15 residues. Trimming took 2 bases from V and 4 from J, leaving 12 bases between them. Germline V lookup: CDR1 SGHDT, CDR2 YYEEEE. The DNA for the CDR3 is TGTGCCAGCAGCTTATGGGGGCGATTCACCGGGGAGCTGTTTTTT. The encoded protein is CASSLWGRFTGELFF. Based on the CDR3 plus reference TRBV5-6 and TRBJ2-2, the full variable domain is DAGVTQSPTHLIKTRGQQVTLRCSPKSGHDTVSWYQQALGQGPQFIFQYYEEEERQRGNFPDRFSGHQFPNYSSELNVNALLLGDSALYLCASSLWGRFTGELFFGEGSRLTVL.

This clone appeared a few times. V is TRBV19 and J is TRBJ2-1; 9 bases map to TRBD1. V lost 2 bases and J lost 7; bases outside the gene matches: 9. This CDR3 comprises 16 residues. Germline CDR1 reads LNHDA; CDR2 reads SQIVND (reference sequence). This chain's CDR3 is CASSIMTGGSENEQFF. In nucleotides, the CDR3 is TGTGCCAGTAGTATAATGACAGGGGGATCTGAAAATGAGCAGTTCTTC.

The chain joins TRBV2 to TRBJ2-7, with 11 nucleotides matching TRBD1. V was clipped by 5 bases and J by 6 bases; unmatched bases: 6. CDR3 length equals 14 residues. CDR1 and CDR2 from the germline V gene are SNHLY and FYNNEI. The CDR3 spells CASSYRGQGGEQYF. The CDR3 nucleotides read TGTGCCAGCAGTTACAGGGGACAGGGGGGCGAGCAGTACTTC.

V and J are TRBV5-4 and TRBJ2-7; D tentatively fits TRBD1 or TRBD2 (5 bases each). This CDR3 has 15 residues. Germline V gene sequence: CDR1 SGHNT, CDR2 YYREEE (reference sequence). V was cut by 4 bases and J by 0 bases, with 14 bases left in between. The CDR3 coding sequence is TGTGCCAGCAGCAATCGGGACCAATCCTCCTACGAGCAGTACTTC. This sequence encodes CASSNRDQSSYEQYF.

Notes on this clone: The sample holds other DNA sequences that translate to the same CDR3. This chain connects TRBV11-2 to TRBJ2-7, with no clear D. The CDR3 consists of 12 residues. Germline loops: CDR1 SGHAT, CDR2 FQNNGV. Trimming stripped 5 bases from V and 1 base from J, with 6 bases between. The CDR3 sequence is CASSPDSYEQYF. The CDR3 DNA follows: TGTGCCAGCAGCCCAGATTCCTACGAGCAGTACTTC. The whole variable domain, remainder taken from reference TRBV11-2 and TRBJ2-7, is EAGVAQSPRYKIIEKRQSVAFWCNPISGHATLYWYQQILGQGPKLLIQFQNNGVVDDSQLPKDRFSAERLKGVDSTLKIQPAKLEDSAVYLCASSPDSYEQYFGPGTRLTVT.

The V call is TRBV19, the J call TRBJ2-1; TRBD1 might be the D (6 bases). The germline V and J ends were trimmed by 3 bases and 3 bases, with 12 bases remaining between them. Germline CDR1 is LNHDA and CDR2 is SQIVND (reference sequence). There are 15 residues in the CDR3. The CDR3 DNA is TGTGCCAGTAGTATTGTGACAGGTAGCTACAATGAGCAGTTCTTC. This translates into CASSIVTGSYNEQFF.

The chain carries TRBV5-3 and TRBJ2-7, with 14 nucleotides matching TRBD2. TRBV5-3 is designated an ORF whose function remains uncertain. This CDR3 region has 16 residues. V gave up 6 bases and J gave up 3 bases; unmatched junction bases: 8. Here the CDR3 DNA reads TGTGCCAGAATCCTGGGACTAGCGGGGGTAGACTACGAGCAGTACTTC. Its protein is CARILGLAGVDYEQYF.

V gene TRBV30 combines with J gene TRBJ2-5; D is unclear. Germline-derived CDR1 and CDR2 are GTSNPN and SVGIG (reference sequence). Trimming removed 5 bases at V and 2 bases at J, with 9 bases between. The CDR3 runs 12 residues. The CDR3 loop reads CAWAPAQETQYF. The CDR3, as DNA: TGTGCCTGGGCCCCGGCGCAAGAGACCCAGTACTTC.

V is TRBV15 and J is TRBJ2-7; perhaps TRBD1 as D (6 bases). The germline V and J ends were trimmed by 1 base and 5 bases, with 15 bases remaining between them. The CDR3 contains 15 residues. Germline V gene data show CDR1 as LNHNV and CDR2 as YYDKDF (reference sequence). The CDR3 loop reads CATSRGTPGDHEQYF. The CDR3 DNA is TGTGCCACCAGCAGAGGAACCCCAGGGGACCACGAGCAGTACTTC.

The V call is TRBV30, the J call TRBJ1-5; D might be TRBD1 (6 bases). The V and J ends lost 4 bases and 2 bases respectively, with 12 bases between them. Germline V gene sequence: CDR1 GTSNPN, CDR2 SVGIG (reference sequence). The CDR3 runs 14 residues. The CDR3 sequence is CAWKGGLGNQPQHF. The CDR3 nucleotides read TGTGCCTGGAAAGGGGGTTTGGGCAATCAGCCCCAGCATTTT.

The genes are TRBV18 and TRBJ2-2; no reliable D call. Trimming cost V 1 base and J 1 base, with 7 bases left between them. Germline V gives CDR1 KGHSH, CDR2 LQKENI. The CDR3 is 15 amino acids. The CDR3 nucleotides read TGTGCCAGCTCACCACGAGCATTGAACACCGGGGAGCTGTTTTTT. This translates into CASSPRALNTGELFF.

This chain connects TRBV9 to TRBJ1-1; tentative D call: TRBD1 (6 bases). This CDR3 region has 13 residues. Trimming removed 0 bases at V and 6 bases at J, with 9 bases between. From germline, CDR1 is SGDLS and CDR2 YYNGEE. The CDR3 DNA follows: TGTGCCAGCAGCGTAGAGGGGGTCGCTGAAGCTTTCTTT. Residues: CASSVEGVAEAFF.

The chain links TRBV6-5 to TRBJ1-2; TRBD1 agrees at 11 bases. With 2 bases clipped from V and 5 bases from J, the junction kept 1 base outside the gene matches. This CDR3 has 14 residues. Germline loops: CDR1 MNHEY, CDR2 SVGAGI. The chain's CDR3 is CASSYRDRGYGYTF. CDR3 coding DNA: TGTGCCAGCAGTTACCGGGACAGGGGGTATGGCTACACCTTC.

The chain couples TRBV18 to TRBJ1-1, with D possibly TRBD1 on 6 matching bases. This CDR3 is built from 15 residues. Trimming stripped 2 bases from V and 5 bases from J, with 15 bases between. Germline V gene lookup returns CDR1 KGHSH and CDR2 LQKENI. Written as DNA, the CDR3 is TGTGCCAGCTCACCAGTAAAGGGGGTAGGGACTGAAGCTTTCTTT. Translating it yields CASSPVKGVGTEAFF.

The V call is TRBV27, the J call TRBJ1-5; D not certain. The germline V and J ends were trimmed by 1 base and 5 bases, with 9 bases remaining between them. The CDR3 consists of 14 residues. The V gene's germline CDR1 is MNHEY and CDR2 SMNVEV (reference sequence). The CDR3 coding sequence is TGTGCCAGCAGTTTATTCGGTAGGGATCAGCCCCAGCATTTT. It yields the protein CASSLFGRDQPQHF.

This sequence joins TRBV28 and TRBJ2-5; 13 bases align to TRBD2. The CDR3 extends over 16 amino acids. Germline V gene lookup returns CDR1 MDHEN and CDR2 SYDVKM. J was trimmed by 2 bases and V by 4 bases; bases with no gene match: 4. CDR3: CASSSPLAGGQETQYF. As DNA, the CDR3 is TGTGCCAGCAGTTCCCCACTAGCGGGGGGGCAAGAGACCCAGTACTTC.

CDR3 loop: CASSEGDGLSNSPLHF. The DNA of the CDR3 is TGCGCCAGCAGTGAGGGGGATGGGCTCTCAAATTCACCCCTCCACTTT. This chain joins TRBV10-2 and TRBJ1-6; D is undetermined. V was cut by 2 bases and J by 7 bases, with 15 bases left in between. The germline V gene has CDR1 WSHSY and CDR2 SAAADI. The CDR3 is 16 residues long.

The chain combines TRBV19 with TRBJ1-4; D remains ambiguous. This CDR3 contains 14 residues. Trimming removed 4 bases from V and 4 bases from J, with 10 bases in between. CDR1 and CDR2 (germline): LNHDA, SQIVND (reference sequence). CDR3 sequence reads: CASSNEQLNEKLFF. Written as DNA, the CDR3 is TGTGCCAGTAGTAATGAACAGCTTAATGAAAAACTGTTTTTT.

The gene calls are TRBV28 and TRBJ1-5; no reliable D call. The CDR3 covers 12 residues. Germline CDR1 and CDR2: MDHEN and SYDVKM. Between the trimmed V and J ends, which lost 7 bases and 4 bases, there was a span of 8 bases. The CDR3 sequence: CASNGRNQPQHF. DNA of the CDR3: TGTGCCAGCAATGGGAGAAATCAGCCCCAGCATTTT.

The CDR3 region has the DNA TGTGCCAGCACATCCGTAGGACAGGGGGTCAGTGAGCAGTTCTTC. Translated, it gives CASTSVGQGVSEQFF. The chain recombines TRBV27 with TRBJ2-1; TRBD1 matches at 10 bases. V gave up 7 bases and J gave up 9 bases; unmatched junction bases: 12. CDR1 is MNHEY, CDR2 SMNVEV, per germline (reference sequence). This CDR3 region has 15 residues.

This clone has more than one count but fewer than ten. The V gene is TRBV5-1, the J gene TRBJ2-1; TRBD2 matches 14 bases. The germline gives CDR1 SGHRS, CDR2 YFSETQ. J gave up 6 bases and V 8 bases, and 7 bases lay outside the gene matches. This CDR3 spans 15 amino acids. CDR3 loop: CASSVGTSGGNEQFF. CDR3 nucleotides: TGCGCCAGTTCAGTTGGGACTAGCGGGGGCAATGAGCAGTTCTTC.

The chain has TRBV4-1 and TRBJ2-1; D possibly corresponds to TRBD2 (5 bases). Trimming removed 0 bases at V and 1 base at J, with 16 bases between. The CDR3 totals 18 residues. Germline V gene lookup returns CDR1 MGHRA and CDR2 YSYEKL. CDR3 bases: TGCGCCAGCAGCCAAGAAAGAATTTGGAGCGGATCCTACAATGAGCAGTTCTTC. It encodes CASSQERIWSGSYNEQFF.

The chain links TRBV6-5 to TRBJ2-1; no reliable D call. The CDR3 contains 11 residues. CDR1 is MNHEY and CDR2 is SVGAGI in the germline V gene. Trimming took 7 bases from V and 8 from J, leaving 9 bases between them. The CDR3 DNA sequence: TGTGCCAGCATTAGACAACATGAGCAGTTCTTC. This sequence encodes CASIRQHEQFF.

The chain uses TRBV19 and TRBJ1-4, with TRBD1 matching 7 bases. The CDR3 extends over 15 amino acids. The germline V gene has CDR1 LNHDA and CDR2 SQIVND (reference sequence). V shed 6 bases and J 6 bases; nucleotides not matched to a gene: 10. The CDR3 DNA sequence: TGTGCCAGTAGACGGAGGACAGGACTTGATGAAAAACTGTTTTTT. Amino acid sequence: CASRRRTGLDEKLFF.

In its sample, this clone was seen a few times. V and J are TRBV28 and TRBJ2-1; no clear D. Looked up from germline, CDR1 is MDHEN and CDR2 is SYDVKM. This CDR3 comprises 11 residues. Trimming stripped 8 bases from V and 3 bases from J, with 5 bases between. The chain's CDR3 is CASGLYNEQFF. CDR3 DNA: TGTGCCAGCGGTCTCTACAATGAGCAGTTCTTC.